This TCR beta chain emerged from a study of T cells in Graves' hyperthyroidism and ophthalmopathy. Cells are PBMCs isolated from roughly 10 ml of fresh blood. RNA transcripts provided the source from which TCR beta CDR3 regions were amplified. The HTBI primer set drove a first-round RT-PCR of the TCR CDR3. TCRdb itself ran the multiplex PCR reads through MiXCR, one entry per CDR3 protein. The sample has around 480,000 distinct CDR3 sequences; about 15% are singletons. Trimming removed 0 bases at V and 7 bases at J, with 8 bases between. This CDR3 has 14 amino acids. Per germline, CDR1 SGDLS and CDR2 YYNGEE.

The V gene is TRBV9, the J gene TRBJ1-6, with D hard to call. The sequenced material came from blood. The clonotype originates from a woman under 30 with Graves' hyperthyroidism. The CDR3 DNA follows: TGTGCCAGCAGCGTAGACTCCTTGAATTCACCCCTCCACTTT. Translated, it gives CASSVDSLNSPLHF.